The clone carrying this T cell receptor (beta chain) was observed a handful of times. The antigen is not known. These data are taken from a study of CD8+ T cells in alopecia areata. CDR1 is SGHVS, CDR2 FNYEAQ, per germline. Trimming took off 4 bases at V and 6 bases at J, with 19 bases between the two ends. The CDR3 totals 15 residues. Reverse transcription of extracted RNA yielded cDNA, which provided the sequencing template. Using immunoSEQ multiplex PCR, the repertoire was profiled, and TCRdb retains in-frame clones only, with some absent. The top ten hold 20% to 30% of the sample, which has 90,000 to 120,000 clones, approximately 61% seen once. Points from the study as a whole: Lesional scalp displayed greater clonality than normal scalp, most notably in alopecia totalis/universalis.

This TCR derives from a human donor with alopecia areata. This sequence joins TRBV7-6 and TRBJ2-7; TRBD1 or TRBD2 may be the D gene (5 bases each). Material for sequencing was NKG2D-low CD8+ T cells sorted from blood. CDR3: CASSSRPDQRGEQYF. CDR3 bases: TGTGCCAGCAGCTCCCGGCCTGATCAGAGGGGCGAGCAGTACTTC.